This note documents a single TCR beta chain sequence. No antigen is known for it. This entry is derived from a study of human T cells and chemical hapten exposure. Study results and caveats: DPC sensitization did not alter TCRs above 1 in 1000 frequency. Alopecia in all donors means immunity may differ from healthy individuals.

Time point: patch test 1, 2 weeks after DPC sensitization. As to treatment: therapeutic diphenylcyclopropenone sensitization with weekly scalp DPC. V was trimmed by 8 bases and J by 6 bases, leaving 17 bases between them. There are 14 residues in the CDR3. Germline CDR1 and CDR2: SNHLY and FYNNEI. TCRdb redid the calling of the RACE reads with MiXCR, one entry per CDR3 protein. Found here are more than 100,000 distinct CDR3 sequences, roughly 13% of them singletons; the top ten hold roughly 0.92%. The gene calls are TRBV2 and TRBJ2-1; D might be TRBD1 or TRBD2, each matching 5 bases. The sequences come from whole blood, collected in connection with sensitization to the hapten diphenylcyclopropenone (DPC). The source is a man aged 18-30 years with alopecia areata. Some clones in this sample may be carry-over from other donors' samples. Written as DNA, the CDR3 is TGTGCCAGCTCAGAAAGGGGACGGTCCAATGAGCAGTTCTTC. Amino acid sequence: CASSERGRSNEQFF.